The 3 T cell receptor beta chains in this list originate from one sample, sequenced in a study of control samples from healthy donors and cancer patients. Measured with immunoSEQ multiplex PCR; TCRdb has only the in-frame clones, and not every one. The table has about 120,000 clones, 88% seen once. The sequencing sample was made of blood. The receptors were sampled from a woman in her seventies in good health.

This clone is a singleton in its sample. The chain uses TRBV5-5 and TRBJ2-7; 8 nucleotides align to TRBD1. V shed 0 bases, J shed 2 bases, and the junction held 16 bases outside the gene matches. The germline V gene has CDR1 SGHKS and CDR2 YYEKEE (reference sequence). This CDR3 comprises 19 residues. The CDR3 sequence is CASSLARTGPRPLAYEQYF. CDR3 coding DNA: TGTGCCAGCAGCTTGGCAAGGACAGGGCCGCGACCCCTAGCCTACGAGCAGTACTTC.

This clone was seen once. The V and J genes are TRBV24-1 and TRBJ1-2; 10 bases are shared with TRBD1. The V gene end was trimmed by 5 bases and the J gene end by 4 bases; junction bases not matched to a gene: 9. This CDR3 is built from 16 residues. From germline, CDR1 is KGHDR and CDR2 SFDVKD. CDR3 nucleotides: TGTGCCACCAGTGCCCGCGCGGGACAGGGGACCTATGGCTACACCTTC. It yields the protein CATSARAGQGTYGYTF.

The chain recombines TRBV6-5 with TRBJ2-3; maybe TRBD1 (6 bases). Germline V gene lookup returns CDR1 MNHEY and CDR2 SVGAGI. The CDR3 contains 13 residues. Trimming stripped 11 bases from V and 2 bases from J, with 14 bases between. The CDR3 region is CALRQDLTDTQYF. DNA of the CDR3: TGTGCCCTCCGACAGGACCTCACAGATACGCAGTATTTT.